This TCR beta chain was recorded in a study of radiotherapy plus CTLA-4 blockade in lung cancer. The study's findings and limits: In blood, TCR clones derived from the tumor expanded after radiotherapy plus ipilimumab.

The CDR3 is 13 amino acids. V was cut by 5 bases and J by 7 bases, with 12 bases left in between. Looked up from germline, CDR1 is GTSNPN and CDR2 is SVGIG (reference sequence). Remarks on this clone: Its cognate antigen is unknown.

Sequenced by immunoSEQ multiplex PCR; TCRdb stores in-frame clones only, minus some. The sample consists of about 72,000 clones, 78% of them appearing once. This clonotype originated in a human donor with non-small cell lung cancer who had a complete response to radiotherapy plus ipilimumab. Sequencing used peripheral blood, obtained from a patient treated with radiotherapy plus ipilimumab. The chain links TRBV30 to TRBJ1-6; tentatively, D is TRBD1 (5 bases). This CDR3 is CAWEGLPNSPLHF. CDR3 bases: TGTGCCTGGGAGGGGCTGCCGAATTCACCCCTCCACTTT.